The 22 T cell receptor beta chains in this list originate from one sample, sequenced in a study of cytomegalovirus exposure and HLA in healthy donors. The PCR employed 60 Vbeta primers together with 13 Jbeta primers. Sequencing used immunoSEQ multiplex PCR; TCRdb keeps in-frame clones, though not all of them. The sample includes some 160,000 clones, over 60% of them seen just once. Sequencing was done on a sample of PBMCs. The receptors stem from a woman aged 25-40 years in good health and CMV-seronegative.

In this sample, this clone turned up once. The rearrangement joins TRBV7-2 to TRBJ2-1, with 7 nucleotides matching TRBD1. V lost 6 bases, J lost 5 bases, and 7 bases stayed unmatched. This CDR3 is 14 amino acids long. The germline V gene encodes CDR1 SGHTA and CDR2 FQGNSA. This CDR3 is CASRPAGTDNEQFF. CDR3 sequence (DNA): TGTGCCAGCAGACCTGCCGGGACAGACAATGAGCAGTTCTTC. The full variable domain, in which reference TRBV7-2 and TRBJ2-1 provide the parts outside the CDR3, is GAGVSQSPSNKVTEKGKDVELRCDPISGHTALYWYRQSLGQGLEFLIYFQGNSAPDKSGLPSDRFSAERTGGSVSTLTIQRTQQEDSAVYLCASRPAGTDNEQFFGPGTRLTVL.

This chain joins TRBV6-1 and TRBJ1-1; D perhaps matches TRBD1 (5 bases). The V and J ends lost 10 bases and 12 bases respectively, with 21 bases between them. CDR3 length: 12 amino acids. CDR1 is MNHNS and CDR2 is SASEGT in the germline V gene. The CDR3 spells CATNFGTGRSFF. The CDR3 coding sequence is TGTGCCACCAACTTTGGAACAGGCAGGTCTTTCTTT.

The genes are TRBV19 and TRBJ1-1; D gene uncertain. The V end was cut by 3 bases, the J end by 0 bases, with 17 bases between. The CDR3 extends over 17 amino acids. Germline V gene sequence: CDR1 LNHDA, CDR2 SQIVND (reference sequence). The CDR3 DNA is TGTGCCAGTAGTATCACGGATACTAGCATCATGAACACTGAAGCTTTCTTT. It translates to CASSITDTSIMNTEAFF.

The chain links TRBV6-1 to TRBJ1-2; no clear D. The CDR3 is made up of 13 amino acids. Germline V lookup: CDR1 MNHNS, CDR2 SASEGT. Trimming removed 11 bases from V and 2 bases from J, with 15 bases in between. CDR3 nucleotides: TGTGCCTCCATATTGGAACAGAACTATGGCTACACCTTC. This encodes CASILEQNYGYTF.

The V gene is TRBV5-4, the J gene TRBJ2-1, with D perhaps TRBD1 (5 bases). There are 19 residues in the CDR3. Per the germline V gene, CDR1 is SGHNT and CDR2 is YYREEE (reference sequence). V was cut by 4 bases and J by 0 bases, with 23 bases left in between. CDR3 sequence: CASSPNLGVGKSSYNEQFF. The CDR3 DNA reads TGTGCCAGCAGCCCGAATTTAGGGGTTGGGAAGAGCTCCTACAATGAGCAGTTCTTC.

About this clone: The junction departs from the called germline gene at one end, perhaps through a read error. The V gene is TRBV7-7, the J gene TRBJ2-1; 7 nucleotides line up with TRBD1. Germline V gene lookup returns CDR1 SSHAT and CDR2 FNYEAQ (reference sequence). The CDR3 is 14 amino acids. The CDR3: CASSSNRGGNEQFF. In DNA, the CDR3 is TGTGCTAGCAGTTCGAACAGGGGTGGAAATGAGCAGTTCTTC.

The J gene is TRBJ1-5, the V gene TRBV19, with D tentatively TRBD1 (5 bases). From germline, CDR1 is LNHDA and CDR2 SQIVND (reference sequence). Deletions cut 5 bases from V and 3 bases from J, with 14 bases between. This CDR3 contains 15 residues. CDR3 amino acids: CASSGWQGNNQPQHF. The CDR3 DNA reads as TGTGCCAGTAGTGGGTGGCAGGGAAACAATCAGCCCCAGCATTTT.

A word on this clone: One end of the junction is discordant with germline, which a read error may explain. The chain uses TRBV27 and TRBJ1-5; 9 bases map to TRBD1. Germline V gene sequence: CDR1 MNHEY, CDR2 SMNVEV (reference sequence). This CDR3 has 16 amino acids. The CDR3 DNA reads as TGTGCCAGCAGACTACTTGACAGGGGGGACAATCGGCCCCAGCATTTT. The encoded protein is CASRLLDRGDNRPQHF.

The chain links TRBV20-1 to TRBJ2-1, with D unresolved. The V gene lost 0 bases and the J gene lost 9 bases, with 6 bases spanning the gap. This CDR3 contains 11 residues. Germline CDR1 is DFQATT and CDR2 is SNEGSKA (reference sequence). The CDR3 sequence is CSARDIGEQFF. DNA for the CDR3: TGCAGTGCTAGAGATATCGGTGAGCAGTTCTTC.

This clone was counted a few times. The chain is built from TRBV5-1 and TRBJ1-4, with a tentative D call TRBD1 (5 bases). Germline V lookup: CDR1 SGHRS, CDR2 YFSETQ. The CDR3 contains 15 residues. Trimming shortened V by 0 bases and J by 0 bases, and 6 bases separated the two germline ends. The CDR3: CASSLARATNEKLFF. The CDR3 bases are TGCGCCAGCAGCTTGGCCAGGGCAACTAATGAAAAACTGTTTTTT.

The rearrangement uses TRBV2 and TRBJ1-1; no clear D. The CDR3 totals 15 residues. Germline lookup yields CDR1 SNHLY and CDR2 FYNNEI. V was pared by 2 bases and J by 2 bases, with 12 bases between. The CDR3 coding sequence is TGTGCCAGCAGTGAACGTGGAGATCCTAACACTGAAGCTTTCTTT. This encodes CASSERGDPNTEAFF.

V gene TRBV7-8 combines with J gene TRBJ1-5; 9 bases match TRBD1. Germline assignment: CDR1 SGHVS and CDR2 FQNEAQ. J was trimmed by 2 bases and V by 4 bases; bases with no gene match: 3. CDR3 size: 15 residues. The CDR3 spells CASSSTGGGNQPQHF. The CDR3 DNA follows: TGTGCCAGCAGCTCAACAGGGGGCGGCAATCAGCCCCAGCATTTT.

A remark on this clone: The junction and the germline gene differ at one end; a read error may be behind it. The genes are TRBV9 and TRBJ1-1; 11 nucleotides align to TRBD1. Per the germline V gene, CDR1 is SGDLS and CDR2 is YYNGEE. CDR3 length: 18 amino acids. CDR3 loop: CASSVGTGGEDPNAEAFF. DNA for the CDR3: TGTGCCAGCAGCGTAGGGACAGGGGGCGAGGACCCGAACGCTGAAGCTTTCTTT.

This chain connects TRBV30 to TRBJ1-1, with TRBD1 identical over 10 bases. The length of the CDR3 is 14 residues. Trimming at V came to 3 bases and at J to 7 bases, leaving 8 bases not matched to a gene. CDR1 and CDR2 from the germline V gene are GTSNPN and SVGIG (reference sequence). For the CDR3, the DNA is TGTGCCTGGAGCAGGGACAGGGGACGGGGTGAAGCTTTCTTT. Translation gives CAWSRDRGRGEAFF. The complete variable domain, with remaining parts taken from reference TRBV30 and TRBJ1-1, reads SQTIHQWPATLVQPVGSPLSLECTVEGTSNPNLYWYRQAAGRGLQLLFYSVGIGQISSEVPQNLSASRPQDRQFILSSKKLLLSDSGFYLCAWSRDRGRGEAFFGQGTRLTVV.

The chain joins TRBV27 to TRBJ2-7; 12 bases match TRBD2. The J segment lost 4 bases and the V segment lost 6 bases, leaving 7 bases of the junction unmatched. The CDR3 spans 15 residues. Per the germline V gene, CDR1 is MNHEY and CDR2 is SMNVEV (reference sequence). Written as DNA, the CDR3 is TGTGCCAGCAGGCCCGCCGGGACTAGCGGGTACGAGCAGTACTTC. As protein: CASRPAGTSGYEQYF.

The CDR3 nucleotides read TGTGCCAGCAGTTTATCCAGAGAGACCCAGTACTTC. Protein sequence: CASSLSRETQYF. The chain recombines TRBV28 with TRBJ2-5; D gene ambiguous. The germline CDR1 and CDR2 sequences are MDHEN and SYDVKM. With 1 base removed from V and 4 bases from J, the gap between germline ends came to 4 bases. The CDR3 covers 12 residues.

The chain employs TRBV6-5 and TRBJ1-3, with a tentative D call TRBD1 (5 bases). V lost 2 bases and J lost 1, with 6 bases in between. This CDR3 has 14 residues. Germline V gives CDR1 MNHEY, CDR2 SVGAGI. CDR3 residues: CASSYGASGNTIYF. CDR3 sequence (DNA): TGTGCCAGCAGTTACGGGGCGTCTGGAAACACCATATATTTT.

This clone was picked up one time. The CDR3 loop reads CASSESVGPSGQETQYF. The CDR3 DNA reads as TGTGCCAGCAGTGAATCGGTAGGGCCTAGCGGGCAAGAGACCCAGTACTTC. The chain links TRBV2 to TRBJ2-5; 8 nucleotides line up with TRBD2. V dropped 2 bases and J dropped 2; count of bases not matched to a gene: 10. The CDR3 is 17 residues long. Looked up from germline, CDR1 is SNHLY and CDR2 is FYNNEI.

This chain's CDR3 is CASSESRDYGYTF. In DNA, the CDR3 is TGCGCCAGCAGTGAGAGCAGGGACTATGGCTACACCTTC. The chain couples TRBV10-2 to TRBJ1-2, with D perhaps matching TRBD1 (5 bases). The CDR3 covers 13 residues. V shed 2 bases and J shed 3 bases, with 7 bases lying between them. Germline-derived CDR1 and CDR2 are WSHSY and SAAADI.

The chain couples TRBV9 to TRBJ2-7; 10 nucleotides agree with TRBD2. Trimming at V came to 0 bases and at J to 3 bases, leaving 6 bases not matched to a gene. CDR1 SGDLS and CDR2 YYNGEE come from the germline V gene. The CDR3 runs to 16 residues. The CDR3 bases are TGTGCCAGCAGCGTAGCTCCTAGCGGGGGTCGCTACGAGCAGTACTTC. Encoded protein: CASSVAPSGGRYEQYF.

This clone was seen more than once but under ten times. The chain combines TRBV6-5 with TRBJ1-1, with a weak D call TRBD1 (5 bases). The CDR3 is 14 amino acids. Trimming removed 2 bases at V and 4 bases at J, with 11 bases between. Per the germline V gene, CDR1 is MNHEY and CDR2 is SVGAGI. CDR3 sequence: CASSYPGDGTEAFF. For the CDR3, the DNA is TGTGCCAGCAGTTACCCGGGGGATGGCACTGAAGCTTTCTTT.

The J gene is TRBJ2-7, the V gene TRBV5-1, with D maybe TRBD2 (5 bases). V shed 1 base and J shed 6 bases, with 8 bases lying between them. Per germline, CDR1 SGHRS and CDR2 YFSETQ. The CDR3 has 12 amino acids. This chain's CDR3 is CASSLLEAEQYF. CDR3 sequence (DNA): TGCGCCAGCAGCTTGTTGGAGGCCGAGCAGTACTTC.